This entry describes one T cell receptor (beta chain). The table came from immunoSEQ multiplex PCR; TCRdb's copy has only in-frame clones and leaves some out. The table records roughly 100,000 clones, about nine tenths of them present only once. The data belong to a study of control samples from healthy donors and cancer patients. This clonotype was sampled from a human donor in good health. The donor label of this sample is uncertain. The sample consisted of blood.

DNA for the CDR3: TGTGCCAGCAGCTCCCTTACTGTTGAAGCTTTCTTT. Protein: CASSSLTVEAFF. V gene TRBV7-9 combines with J gene TRBJ1-1; D is undetermined. The V gene's germline CDR1 is SEHNR and CDR2 FQNEAQ (reference sequence). Trimming pared 4 bases from V and 7 bases from J, leaving 10 bases between. The CDR3 is 12 amino acids.